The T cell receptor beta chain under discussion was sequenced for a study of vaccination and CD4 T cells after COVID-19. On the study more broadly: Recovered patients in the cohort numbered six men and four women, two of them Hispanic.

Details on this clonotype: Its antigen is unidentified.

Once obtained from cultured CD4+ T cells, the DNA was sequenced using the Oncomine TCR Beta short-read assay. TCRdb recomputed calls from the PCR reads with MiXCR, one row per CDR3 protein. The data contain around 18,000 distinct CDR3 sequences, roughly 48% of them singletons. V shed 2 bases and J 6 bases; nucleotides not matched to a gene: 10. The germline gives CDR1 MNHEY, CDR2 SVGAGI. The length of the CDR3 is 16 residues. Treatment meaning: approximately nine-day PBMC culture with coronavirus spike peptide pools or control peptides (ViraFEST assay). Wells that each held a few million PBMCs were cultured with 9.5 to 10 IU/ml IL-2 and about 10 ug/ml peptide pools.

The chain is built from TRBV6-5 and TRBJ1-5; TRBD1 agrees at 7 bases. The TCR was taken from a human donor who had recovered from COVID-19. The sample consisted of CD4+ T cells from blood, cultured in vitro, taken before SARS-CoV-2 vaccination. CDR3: CASSYPQGGRGQPQHF. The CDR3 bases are TGTGCCAGCAGTTACCCCCAGGGGGGTAGGGGTCAGCCCCAGCATTTT.